This record looks at one T cell receptor beta chain sequence and its context. Its antigen is undetermined. These data originate in a study of shared clonotypes between healthy human individuals. Regarding the study as a whole: The researchers took only blood, and tissue repertoires probably look different. Clonotypes which were not shared had lower generation probabilities than clonotypes that all four donors shared.

Sequenced by immunoSEQ multiplex PCR; TCRdb stores in-frame clones only, minus some. The repertoire has more than 550,000 clones, 90% of them found once; the top ten carry about a third. Study donors comprised healthy, HIV-negative adults devoid of recent acute infection or vaccination. The ends were cut back, 0 bases at V and 6 bases at J, with 12 bases in the middle. The germline CDR1 and CDR2 sequences are PRHDT and FYEKMQ (reference sequence). This CDR3 has 15 amino acids. The clonotype originates from a man younger than 35 in good health. Some clones in this sample may be carry-over from other donors' samples. V is TRBV13 and J is TRBJ1-5; D call uncertain. Sequenced material: memory CD8+ T cells from PBMCs. Subset described: CD45RO+ cells pooled with CCR7-negative TemRA cells. CDR3 DNA: TGTGCCAGCAGCTTAGGTCGAGGGCGGGGTCAGCCCCAGCATTTT. Translating it yields CASSLGRGRGQPQHF. Supplemented by reference TRBV13 and TRBJ1-5, the full variable domain reads AAGVIQSPRHLIKEKRETATLKCYPIPRHDTVYWYQQGPGQDPQFLISFYEKMQSDKGSIPDRFSAQQFSDYHSELNMSSLELGDSALYFCASSLGRGRGQPQHFGDGTRLSIL.